These 26 T cell receptor beta chains share one sample of origin, sequenced in a study of cytomegalovirus exposure and HLA in healthy donors listed by TCRdb under 2017. The library was prepared using the immunoSEQ multiplex PCR assay. For the multiplex PCR, a mixture combining 60 forward primers for TCR Vbeta segments and 13 reverse primers for TCR Jbeta segments was used. Drawn from immuneACCESS, this table holds only the in-frame rearrangements with V and J called that TCRdb kept. Clones are partly lost; checked studies trace under half to an unresolved V gene and leave the rest unexplained. This sample comprises under 300,000 clones, 80% to 95% of them detected only once. Roughly 1.6% of the sample comes from the top ten. The sequenced material came from PBMCs. The origin of the receptors is a girl aged 2 to 10 in good health and CMV-seronegative.

The chain is built from TRBV16 and TRBJ1-5; no reliable D call. The CDR3 loop spans 15 amino acids. V lost 3 bases and J 3 bases, leaving 12 bases between the germline ends. Germline V gene data show CDR1 as KGHSY and CDR2 as FQNENV. DNA of the CDR3: TGTGCCAGCAGCCACGGAGTGGCCTTCAATCAGCCCCAGCATTTT. This encodes CASSHGVAFNQPQHF.

This sequence joins TRBV5-6 and TRBJ2-7; D ambiguous. Germline V gene lookup returns CDR1 SGHDT and CDR2 YYEEEE. Between the trimmed V and J ends, which lost 2 bases and 0 bases, there was a span of 9 bases. This CDR3 has 14 residues. The CDR3 nucleotides read TGTGCCAGCAGCTTCCCTACTTCCTCCTACGAGCAGTACTTC. Protein product: CASSFPTSSYEQYF.

V and J are TRBV28 and TRBJ2-3; tentatively, D is TRBD2 (6 bases). V shed 4 bases and J shed 2 bases, with 25 bases lying between them. The CDR3 length is 19 residues. Germline-derived CDR1 and CDR2 are MDHEN and SYDVKM. CDR3: CASSSAGRLGTFPTDTQYF. The CDR3 region has the DNA TGTGCCAGCAGTTCCGCGGGGCGGCTCGGCACCTTCCCCACAGATACGCAGTATTTT.

This chain links TRBV2 with TRBJ2-1; 9 bases are shared with TRBD1. The germline gives CDR1 SNHLY, CDR2 FYNNEI. This CDR3 has 15 residues. Germline trimming cut 6 bases from V and 6 bases from J; bases unmatched to any gene: 9. DNA of the CDR3: TGTGCCAGCAGCGGGCGACAGGGGGGAATCAATGAGCAGTTCTTC. Protein: CASSGRQGGINEQFF.

This chain connects TRBV25-1 to TRBJ2-1, with D possibly TRBD2 on 6 matching bases. This CDR3 is 16 amino acids long. Germline-derived CDR1 and CDR2 are MGHDK and SYGVNS. V was shortened by 10 bases and J by 0 bases, with 19 bases between the two germline ends. The CDR3 sequence: CATRASVRDSYNEQFF. For the CDR3, the DNA is TGTGCCACTAGAGCTAGCGTCAGAGACTCCTACAATGAGCAGTTCTTC.

The chain links TRBV7-2 to TRBJ2-7; D perhaps matches TRBD2 (5 bases). Germline V CDR1 and CDR2: SGHTA, FQGNSA. Trimming cost V 4 bases and J 4 bases, with 14 bases left between them. This CDR3 is 14 amino acids long. This CDR3 reads CASSSWTPSYEQYF. CDR3 DNA: TGTGCCAGCAGCTCGTGGACTCCTTCTTACGAGCAGTACTTC. The variable domain in full, completed from reference TRBV7-2 and TRBJ2-7, reads GAGVSQSPSNKVTEKGKDVELRCDPISGHTALYWYRQSLGQGLEFLIYFQGNSAPDKSGLPSDRFSAERTGGSVSTLTIQRTQQEDSAVYLCASSSWTPSYEQYFGPGTRLTVT.

In regard to this clone: Within the sample, other DNA sequences also encode this same CDR3. The V and J genes are TRBV6-5 and TRBJ2-7, with 7 positions matching TRBD1. The CDR3 has 14 amino acids. With 4 bases clipped from V and 2 bases from J, the junction kept 5 bases outside the gene matches. Germline values: CDR1 MNHEY, CDR2 SVGAGI. This CDR3 is CASSSRQGTYEQYF. CDR3 in DNA: TGTGCCAGCAGTTCGCGACAGGGCACCTACGAGCAGTACTTC.

CDR3 DNA sequence: TGTGCCAGCAGCCAAGGGGGTAGCGGAGCCTACAATGAGCAGTTCTTC. It encodes CASSQGGSGAYNEQFF. This chain links TRBV4-2 with TRBJ2-1, with D perhaps TRBD2 (6 bases). Trimming removed 1 base at V and 2 bases at J, with 12 bases between. The germline V gene encodes CDR1 LGHNA and CDR2 YNFKEQ. CDR3 length: 16 residues.

The chain recombines TRBV10-2 with TRBJ1-3, with D perhaps TRBD1 (5 bases). V lost 7 bases to trimming and J lost 0 bases, with 7 bases between them. The CDR3 contains 13 residues. Germline assignment: CDR1 WSHSY and CDR2 SAAADI. Here the CDR3 reads CASKDSSGNTIYF. As DNA, the CDR3 is TGCGCCAGCAAAGACAGCTCTGGAAACACCATATATTTT.

The V and J genes are TRBV4-1 and TRBJ1-1; D may be TRBD1 (5 bases). V lost 0 bases and J lost 11, with 13 bases in between. The CDR3 runs 13 residues. From germline, CDR1 is MGHRA and CDR2 YSYEKL. The CDR3 reads CASSQDQGGAAFF. For the CDR3, the DNA is TGCGCCAGCAGCCAAGATCAAGGAGGGGCGGCTTTCTTT.

This chain uses TRBV29-1 with TRBJ2-1; 11 bases align to TRBD2. Losses at the gene ends were 6 bases for V and 9 bases for J; bases not matched to a gene: 13. Germline V lookup: CDR1 SQVTM, CDR2 ANQGSEA. CDR3 size: 15 residues. The CDR3 here is CSVDQIVAGGGEQFF. As DNA, the CDR3 is TGCAGCGTGGACCAAATAGTAGCGGGGGGGGGTGAGCAGTTCTTC.

The V and J genes are TRBV2 and TRBJ2-1; TRBD2 agrees at 10 bases. Unmatched junction bases numbered 6, after V lost 7 bases and J lost 3 bases. The CDR3 covers 15 residues. Germline loops: CDR1 SNHLY, CDR2 FYNNEI. For the CDR3, the DNA is TGTGCCAGCAAGACCGGGACTAGCGTCTACAATGAGCAGTTCTTC. It is translated as CASKTGTSVYNEQFF.

The CDR3 DNA reads as TGCGCCAGCAGTCCCGTTAGCGGGAGGGCCGCCTACGAGCAGTACTTC. Translation gives CASSPVSGRAAYEQYF. The chain joins TRBV10-1 to TRBJ2-7; 11 bases map to TRBD2. The CDR3 runs 16 residues. The V gene end was trimmed by 5 bases and the J gene end by 2 bases; junction bases not matched to a gene: 8. Looked up from germline, CDR1 is WNHNN and CDR2 is SYGVQD (reference sequence).

CDR3 protein: CASSVGQVWTDTQYF. The CDR3 DNA is TGTGCCAGCAGCGTAGGCCAGGTGTGGACAGATACGCAGTATTTT. The chain couples TRBV9 to TRBJ2-3; D uncertain. Germline assignment: CDR1 SGDLS and CDR2 YYNGEE. This CDR3 comprises 15 residues. The V and J ends lost 0 bases and 3 bases respectively, with 11 bases between them.

CDR3: CASSRQEGPPEAQHF. CDR3 nucleotides: TGTGCCAGCTCACGCCAAGAGGGCCCACCAGAGGCCCAGCATTTT. The J gene is TRBJ1-5, the V gene TRBV18; D uncertain. The CDR3 runs 15 residues. Trimming cost V 4 bases and J 11 bases, with 21 bases left between them. CDR1 and CDR2 from the germline V gene are KGHSH and LQKENI.

V usage is TRBV5-6 and J usage is TRBJ2-2; 8 positions agree with TRBD1. The J segment lost 1 base and the V segment lost 4 bases, leaving 6 bases of the junction unmatched. Germline-derived CDR1 and CDR2 are SGHDT and YYEEEE. The CDR3 extends over 16 amino acids. CDR3 loop: CASSPQDRVNTGELFF. The CDR3 DNA reads as TGTGCCAGCAGCCCACAGGACAGGGTGAACACCGGGGAGCTGTTTTTT.

The genes are TRBV5-6 and TRBJ2-1, with 7 positions matching TRBD1. Germline CDR1 is SGHDT and CDR2 is YYEEEE. CDR3 length: 14 amino acids. J gave up 8 bases and V 0 bases, and 5 bases lay outside the gene matches. The CDR3 DNA reads as TGTGCCAGCAGCTTGGGACCAGGACAGGATGAGCAGTTCTTC. It codes for CASSLGPGQDEQFF.

V and J are TRBV6-6 and TRBJ1-5; a possible D gene is TRBD1 (6 bases). Per the germline V gene, CDR1 is MNHNY and CDR2 is SVGAGI (reference sequence). The CDR3 runs to 16 residues. V was cut by 2 bases and J by 5 bases, with 16 bases left in between. The CDR3 region has the DNA TGTGCCAGCAGTTACGAGGGGTCGGGGGGGCATCAGCCCCAGCATTTT. Its translation is CASSYEGSGGHQPQHF.

The rearrangement links TRBV12-5 to TRBJ2-7; D is perhaps TRBD1 (5 bases). The CDR3 runs 20 residues. The germline V gene has CDR1 LGHNT and CDR2 FRNRAP. The V end was cut by 5 bases, the J end by 3 bases, with 32 bases between. CDR3 amino acids: CASGPPATTPARRAGYEQYF. The CDR3 DNA follows: TGTGCTAGTGGTCCCCCTGCCACGACGCCGGCGCGCAGGGCTGGCTACGAGCAGTACTTC.

The V call is TRBV5-1, the J call TRBJ2-7; D perhaps matches TRBD2 (6 bases). Germline lookup yields CDR1 SGHRS and CDR2 YFSETQ. The V end lost 4 bases, the J end lost 3 bases, and 14 bases lay between the germline ends. CDR3 length equals 14 residues. CDR3 nucleotide sequence: TGCGCCAGCAGCAGCGGGCCGCCCTACTACGAGCAGTACTTC. As protein: CASSSGPPYYEQYF.

The V call is TRBV7-2, the J call TRBJ1-2; TRBD1 might be the D (6 bases). From germline, CDR1 is SGHTA and CDR2 FQGNSA. V lost 9 bases to trimming and J lost 8 bases, with 25 bases between them. The CDR3 is 15 residues long. CDR3 protein: CASSREQGQMGGYTF. The CDR3 nucleotides read TGTGCCAGTTCCCGAGAGCAGGGGCAAATGGGGGGCTACACCTTC.

A single count supports this clone. The J gene is TRBJ2-7, the V gene TRBV7-2, with 7 nucleotides matching TRBD2. Germline V gene sequence: CDR1 SGHTA, CDR2 FQGNSA. This CDR3 contains 14 residues. J was trimmed by 0 bases and V by 3 bases; bases with no gene match: 2. This CDR3 reads CASSLKRGSYEQYF. DNA of the CDR3: TGTGCCAGCAGCTTGAAGCGGGGCTCCTACGAGCAGTACTTC.

The V call is TRBV5-1, the J call TRBJ2-5; 9 nucleotides agree with TRBD1. Losses at the gene ends were 3 bases for V and 5 bases for J; bases not matched to a gene: 8. Germline assignment: CDR1 SGHRS and CDR2 YFSETQ. The length of the CDR3 is 15 residues. CDR3 in amino acids: CASSWSGQGGETQYF. The CDR3 nucleotides read TGCGCCAGCAGCTGGTCGGGACAGGGAGGGGAGACCCAGTACTTC.

The genes are TRBV6-6 and TRBJ2-5, with D possibly being TRBD1 (6 bases). The DNA end lines up better with TRBJ2-7; the J call may be wrong. Germline V CDR1 and CDR2: MNHNY, SVGAGI (reference sequence). The CDR3 length is 15 residues. CDR3 coding DNA: TGTGCCAGCAGTTTTGAGACAGGCGTCACCTACGAGCAGTACTTC. It encodes CASSFETGVTYEQYF.

The chain is built from TRBV9 and TRBJ2-7; TRBD1 agrees at 12 bases. J was trimmed by 4 bases and V by 4 bases; bases with no gene match: 6. This CDR3 has 15 residues. From germline, CDR1 is SGDLS and CDR2 YYNGEE. CDR3 region: CASSSPGQGAYEQYF. The CDR3 DNA is TGTGCCAGCAGCTCGCCGGGACAGGGGGCGTACGAGCAGTACTTC.

The rearrangement links TRBV14 to TRBJ2-5, with 9 nucleotides matching TRBD2. With the DNA end fitting TRBJ2-7 better, the J assignment may be wrong. The CDR3 loop spans 14 amino acids. Germline lookup yields CDR1 SGHDN and CDR2 FVKESK. The CDR3 loop reads CASSLLAGAYEQYF. CDR3 sequence (DNA): TGTGCCAGCAGCCTACTAGCGGGTGCCTACGAGCAGTACTTC.